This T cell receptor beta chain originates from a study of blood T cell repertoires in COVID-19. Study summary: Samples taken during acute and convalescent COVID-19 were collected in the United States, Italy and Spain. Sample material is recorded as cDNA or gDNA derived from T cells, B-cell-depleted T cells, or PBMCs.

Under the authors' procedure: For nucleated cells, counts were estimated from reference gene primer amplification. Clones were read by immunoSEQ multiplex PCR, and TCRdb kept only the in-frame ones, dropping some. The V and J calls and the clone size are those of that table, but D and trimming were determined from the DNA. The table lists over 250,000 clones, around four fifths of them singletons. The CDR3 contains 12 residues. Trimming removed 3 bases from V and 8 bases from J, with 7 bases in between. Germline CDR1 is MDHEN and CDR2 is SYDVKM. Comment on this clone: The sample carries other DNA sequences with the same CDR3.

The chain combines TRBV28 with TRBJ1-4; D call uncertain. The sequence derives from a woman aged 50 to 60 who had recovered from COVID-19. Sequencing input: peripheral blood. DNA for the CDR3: TGTGCCAGCAGTTTGGCGGGAGAAAAACTGTTTTTT. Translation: CASSLAGEKLFF. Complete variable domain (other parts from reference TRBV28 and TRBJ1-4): DVKVTQSSRYLVKRTGEKVFLECVQDMDHENMFWYRQDPGLGLRLIYFSYDVKMKEKGDIPEGYSVSREKKERFSLILESASTNQTSMYLCASSLAGEKLFFGSGTQLSVL.